One and the same sample provided the 12 T cell receptor beta chains below, sequenced in a study of esophageal squamous cell carcinoma under preoperative chemotherapy. Time point defined: after preoperative PTX-NDP chemotherapy. TCRdb independently ran MiXCR on the PCR reads; one entry per CDR3 protein. Of fewer than 20,000 distinct CDR3 sequences in the sample, about 43% were seen once. This sample was taken from a patient given preoperative chemotherapy. The receptors shown here come from a human donor with esophageal squamous cell carcinoma. The donor label of this sample is uncertain.

Judged by abundance, this clonotype is large. The gene calls are TRBV7-2 and TRBJ2-5, with 10 bases aligning to TRBD2. J lost 5 bases, V lost 4 bases, and 7 bases had no gene match. CDR3 length: 15 amino acids. Germline CDR1 reads SGHTA; CDR2 reads FQGNSA. The CDR3, as DNA: TGTGCCAGCAGCTCCCGGACTAGCGGCGGCGAGACCCAGTACTTC. This gives the protein CASSSRTSGGETQYF.

In its sample, this clonotype was seen a few times. Being one base from a much bigger clone, this may be a read error. The CDR3 sequence: CASSISAGLAPGEQYF. The CDR3 region has the DNA TGTGCCAGTAGTATTTCGGCGGGACTAGCTCCTGGTGAGCAGTACTTC. The V and J genes are TRBV19 and TRBJ2-5; 9 bases are shared with TRBD2. Unmatched junction bases numbered 16, after V lost 3 bases and J lost 11 bases. CDR1 is LNHDA and CDR2 is SQIVND in the germline V gene (reference sequence). The CDR3 has 16 amino acids.

This rearrangement joins TRBV18 to TRBJ2-2; 7 bases are a match to TRBD1. The CDR3 sequence is 17 residues long. From germline, CDR1 is KGHSH and CDR2 LQKENI. The V gene end was trimmed by 6 bases and the J gene end by 4 bases; junction bases not matched to a gene: 14. The CDR3 bases are TGTGCCAGCTCCTACAGACTGACAGGGTTTTCCACCGGGGAGCTGTTTTTT. The encoded protein is CASSYRLTGFSTGELFF.

A few counts support this clonotype. It is unclear where the CDR3 begins or ends on the DNA, so no DNA is shown, and the CDR3 is as TCRdb lists it. The chain combines TRBV12-3 or TRBV12-4 with TRBJ2-3; TRBD1 is taken as the D call from the table, unchecked against the DNA. The CDR3 is 15 residues long, ends included. The CDR3 protein is CASSPDSWGTGTLYF.

This CDR3 is CASSLSGTGASGANVLTF. CDR3 coding DNA: TGTGCCAGCAGCTTGTCCGGGACAGGGGCCTCTGGGGCCAACGTCCTGACTTTC. The rearrangement links TRBV7-2 to TRBJ2-6; TRBD1 agrees at 10 bases. The CDR3 runs 18 residues. The germline gives CDR1 SGHTA, CDR2 FQGNSA. Losses at the gene ends were 3 bases for V and 0 bases for J; bases not matched to a gene: 5. The variable domain in full, with the rest retrieved from reference TRBV7-2 and TRBJ2-6, is GAGVSQSPSNKVTEKGKDVELRCDPISGHTALYWYRQSLGQGLEFLIYFQGNSAPDKSGLPSDRFSAERTGGSVSTLTIQRTQQEDSAVYLCASSLSGTGASGANVLTFGAGSRLTVL.

This clonotype was found many times. The rearrangement joins TRBV27 to TRBJ2-2, with D possibly being TRBD1 or TRBD2 (7 bases each). The germline gives CDR1 MNHEY, CDR2 SMNVEV (reference sequence). The CDR3 runs 14 residues. Trimming shortened V by 3 bases and J by 4 bases, and 9 bases separated the two germline ends. The CDR3 loop reads CASSFRGGTGELFF. The DNA of the CDR3 is TGTGCCAGCAGTTTCAGGGGGGGCACCGGGGAGCTGTTTTTT.

Ten or more counts support this clonotype. The gene calls are TRBV6-2 or TRBV6-3 and TRBJ2-1, with TRBD2 matching 11 bases. Germline CDR1 is MNHEY and CDR2 is SVGEGT. The V and J ends lost 2 bases and 5 bases, in that order; junction bases with no gene match: 14. The CDR3 runs to 19 residues. This chain's CDR3 is CASSYRGTSGGRDHNEQFF. The CDR3 nucleotides read TGTGCCAGCAGTTACCGGGGCACTAGCGGGGGAAGGGACCACAATGAGCAGTTCTTC.

V usage is TRBV7-2 and J usage is TRBJ2-1; D unclear. Per germline, CDR1 SGHTA and CDR2 FQGNSA. Trimming cost V 5 bases and J 2 bases, with 1 base left between them. The CDR3 sequence is 11 residues long. CDR3 nucleotide sequence: TGTGCCAGCAGCCCCTACAATGAGCAGTTCTTC. This translates into CASSPYNEQFF.

In the case of this clonotype: A read error may produce the germline difference seen at one junction end. The gene calls are TRBV6-1 and TRBJ2-2; D perhaps matches TRBD2 (6 bases). The germline CDR1 and CDR2 sequences are MNHNS and SASEGT. The CDR3 length is 14 residues. CDR3 region: CASILGLNTDALYF. The CDR3 nucleotides read TGTGCCAGCATCCTGGGACTCAACACAGATGCGCTGTATTTT.

J is TRBJ2-1 and V is TRBV11-3; TRBD2 aligns across 13 bases. Germline trimming cut 5 bases from V and 6 bases from J; bases unmatched to any gene: 7. This CDR3 has 16 residues. Germline CDR1 SGHNT, CDR2 YENEEA. The CDR3, as DNA: TGTGCCAGCAGCCGGACTAGCGGGAGTCCATTCAATGAGCAGTTCTTC. Translating it yields CASSRTSGSPFNEQFF. Full variable domain (missing parts from reference TRBV11-3 and TRBJ2-1): EAGVVQSPRYKIIEKKQPVAFWCNPISGHNTLYWYLQNLGQGPELLIRYENEEAVDDSQLPKDRFSAERLKGVDSTLKIQPAELGDSAVYLCASSRTSGSPFNEQFFGPGTRLTVL.

As to this clonotype: One end of the junction fails to match germline, which may point to a read error. Here the CDR3 DNA reads TGTGCCAGCAGTTCTCGGCAAGGGTTTGGGGCCAACGTCCTGTATTTC. The encoded protein is CASSSRQGFGANVLYF. The chain is built from TRBV12-3 or TRBV12-4 and TRBJ2-6, with D possibly matching TRBD1 (5 bases). The CDR3 is made up of 16 amino acids.

This clonotype was detected a few times. This sequence joins TRBV7-6 and TRBJ2-7; 8 bases agree with TRBD1. The germline CDR1 and CDR2 sequences are SGHVS and FNYEAQ. This CDR3 has 15 residues. J lost 0 bases, V lost 4 bases, and 5 bases had no gene match. CDR3 amino acids: CASSSGTGSSYEQYF. CDR3 nucleotides: TGTGCCAGCAGCTCTGGGACAGGAAGCTCCTACGAGCAGTACTTC. The variable domain in full, completed from reference TRBV7-6 and TRBJ2-7, reads GAGVSQSPRYKVTKRGQDVALRCDPISGHVSLYWYRQALGQGPEFLTYFNYEAQQDKSGLPNDRFSAERPEGSISTLTIQRTEQRDSAMYRCASSSGTGSSYEQYFGPGTRLTVT.